Listed here are 14 T cell receptor beta chains from one sample, sequenced in a study of CD8+CD57+ T cells in acquired aplastic anemia. TCR beta VDJ combinations and CDR3 sequences were profiled from genomic DNA. Each CDR3 protein gets one entry after TCRdb re-called the reads with MiXCR. Here the sample spans around 140,000 distinct CDR3 sequences, 41% being singletons. The sequencing input was sorted CD4+, CD8+, or CD8+CD57+ T cells (not recorded which) from PBMCs. Receptors originate from a human donor in good health, serving as a control.

The chain combines TRBV27 with TRBJ2-3, with D tentatively TRBD1 (5 bases). The CDR3 has 14 residues. V lost 5 bases and J lost 5, with 14 bases in between. The V gene's germline CDR1 is MNHEY and CDR2 SMNVEV (reference sequence). The CDR3 coding sequence is TGTGCCAGCAGTATTAGGGGTTTTAAAGATACGCAGTATTTT. Amino acids: CASSIRGFKDTQYF.

A remark on this clonotype: A read error may be the cause here, since a much bigger clone is one base away. As the CDR3 is not closed by the conserved phenylalanine or tryptophan, this likely results from a read error. This sequence joins TRBV20-1 and TRBJ2-7; 7 bases line up with TRBD2. J lost 3 bases, V lost 0 bases, and 11 bases had no gene match. CDR1 is DFQATT and CDR2 is SNEGSKA in the germline V gene (reference sequence). CDR3 size: 16 residues. Here the CDR3 reads CSARDSLAGELYEQYL. In nucleotides, the CDR3 is TGCAGTGCTAGAGATTCCTTGGCGGGAGAGCTCTACGAGCAGTACCTC.

This clonotype was counted a few times. This clone may be a read error of a much larger clone one base away. This chain links TRBV27 with TRBJ1-6, with TRBD1 matching 8 bases. The CDR3 is 14 amino acids. V was pared by 3 bases and J by 8 bases, with 3 bases of the junction left unmatched. CDR1 MNHEY and CDR2 SMNVEV come from the germline V gene (reference sequence). The DNA of the CDR3 is TGTGCCAGCAGTTTGGACAGGGTATATTCACCCCTCCACTTT. Translating gives CASSLDRVYSPLHF.

The chain is built from TRBV7-2 and TRBJ2-7; 7 bases are shared with TRBD1. CDR1 SGHTA and CDR2 FQGNSA come from the germline V gene. The CDR3 length is 12 residues. V dropped 5 bases and J dropped 6; count of bases not matched to a gene: 4. Here the CDR3 reads CASSPRQGEQYF. CDR3 DNA sequence: TGTGCCAGCAGCCCGCGACAGGGCGAGCAGTACTTC.

This clonotype was counted many times. J is TRBJ2-7 and V is TRBV3-1; TRBD1 is a possible D gene (5 bases). The CDR3 covers 12 residues. The V gene lost 3 bases and the J gene lost 9 bases, with 12 bases spanning the gap. Germline assignment: CDR1 LGHDT and CDR2 YNNKEL (reference sequence). CDR3 sequence: CASSQWGSRQYF. CDR3 nucleotide sequence: TGTGCCAGCAGCCAGTGGGGCTCTCGGCAGTACTTC.

There are many counts of this clonotype. The V and J genes are TRBV14 and TRBJ2-7, with 8 bases that match TRBD1. V lost 3 bases and J lost 7; bases outside the gene matches: 8. This CDR3 has 14 amino acids. The germline gives CDR1 SGHDN, CDR2 FVKESK. CDR3 sequence (DNA): TGTGCCAGCAGCCATAGACAGGGGTCTGGTGAGCAGTACTTC. It encodes CASSHRQGSGEQYF.

This clonotype was counted only a few times. The chain links TRBV6-2 or TRBV6-3 to TRBJ2-3; D may match TRBD1 or TRBD2 (5 bases each). V lost 3 bases and J 0 bases, leaving 16 bases between the germline ends. This CDR3 has 17 amino acids. Germline V lookup: CDR1 MNHEY, CDR2 SVGEGT. This chain's CDR3 is CASSYSTRGSSTDTQYF. The CDR3 DNA follows: TGTGCCAGCAGTTATTCGACGAGGGGATCTAGCACAGATACGCAGTATTTT.

For this clonotype: One end of the junction does not line up with germline, which may come from a read error. This chain links TRBV9 with TRBJ1-2; D unresolved. CDR3 length equals 15 residues. Germline V gene sequence: CDR1 SGDLS, CDR2 YYNGEE. CDR3 nucleotides: TGTGCCAGCAGCGGGATTGAAATTATTAACTATGGCTGCACCTTC. Its translation: CASSGIEIINYGCTF.

The CDR3 loop is CASSNSGASYNEQFF. In DNA form, the CDR3 reads TGTGCCAGCAGCAACAGCGGGGCTTCCTACAATGAGCAGTTCTTC. The chain has TRBV4-2 and TRBJ2-1; 7 positions agree with TRBD2. The CDR3 extends over 15 amino acids. Unmatched junction bases numbered 5, after V lost 5 bases and J lost 1 base. The V gene's germline CDR1 is LGHNA and CDR2 YNFKEQ.

About this clonotype itself: A read error may produce the germline difference seen at one junction end. V is TRBV18 and J is TRBJ1-3, with 7 bases aligning to TRBD1. Germline V gene sequence: CDR1 KGHSH, CDR2 LQKENI. The CDR3 runs to 15 residues. The CDR3 DNA reads TGTACCAGCTCACCCAGACAGGGTCCGGGAAACACCATATATTTT. Residues: CTSSPRQGPGNTIYF.

This clonotype was detected ten times or more. V is TRBV20-1 and J is TRBJ1-2; 8 nucleotides match TRBD1. CDR3 length equals 12 residues. From germline, CDR1 is DFQATT and CDR2 SNEGSKA (reference sequence). Germline trimming cut 5 bases from V and 5 bases from J; bases unmatched to any gene: 4. The CDR3 coding sequence is TGCAGTGCTTCCGGACAGGGATATGGCTACACCTTC. This sequence encodes CSASGQGYGYTF.

This clonotype occurred many times. The gene calls are TRBV5-1 and TRBJ2-2; 11 bases are shared with TRBD2. The germline V gene encodes CDR1 SGHRS and CDR2 YFSETQ. The CDR3 totals 17 residues. V dropped 3 bases and J dropped 6; count of bases not matched to a gene: 10. CDR3 in DNA: TGCGCCAGCAGCTCAACCACTAGCGGGGGAAGGGCCGGGGAGCTGTTTTTT. Its protein is CASSSTTSGGRAGELFF.

Turning to this clonotype: A much larger clone differs by one base, so this may be a read error. This rearrangement joins TRBV24-1 to TRBJ2-3; D assignment may be TRBD1 or TRBD2 (5 bases each). Per germline, CDR1 KGHDR and CDR2 SFDVKD. V lost 6 bases to trimming and J lost 2 bases, with 17 bases between them. The length of the CDR3 is 16 residues. The chain's CDR3 is CATSLVVAGTTDTQYF. The CDR3 coding sequence is TGTGCCACCAGTTTAGTCGTGGCAGGGACCACAGATACGCAGTATTTT.

This clonotype occurred once. This clone may be a read error of a much larger clone one base away. This sequence joins TRBV11-3 and TRBJ1-6; D unresolved. The length of the CDR3 is 14 residues. Germline values: CDR1 SGHNT, CDR2 YENEEA. CDR3 loop: CTSSPLGTNSPLHF. CDR3 nucleotides: TGTACCAGCAGCCCCCTTGGAACAAATTCACCCCTCCACTTT.